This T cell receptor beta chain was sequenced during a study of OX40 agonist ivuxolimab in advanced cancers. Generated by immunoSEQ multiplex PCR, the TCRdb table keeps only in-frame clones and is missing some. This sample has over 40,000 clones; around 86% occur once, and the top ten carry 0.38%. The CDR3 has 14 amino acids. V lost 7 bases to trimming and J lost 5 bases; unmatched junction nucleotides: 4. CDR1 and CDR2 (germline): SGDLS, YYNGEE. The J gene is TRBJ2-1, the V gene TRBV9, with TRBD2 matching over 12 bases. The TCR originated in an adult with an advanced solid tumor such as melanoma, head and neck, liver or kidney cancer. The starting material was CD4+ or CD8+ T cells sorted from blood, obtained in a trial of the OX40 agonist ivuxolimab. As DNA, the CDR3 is TGTGCCAGCTCCTGGACTAGCGGGAACAATGAGCAGTTCTTC. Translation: CASSWTSGNNEQFF.